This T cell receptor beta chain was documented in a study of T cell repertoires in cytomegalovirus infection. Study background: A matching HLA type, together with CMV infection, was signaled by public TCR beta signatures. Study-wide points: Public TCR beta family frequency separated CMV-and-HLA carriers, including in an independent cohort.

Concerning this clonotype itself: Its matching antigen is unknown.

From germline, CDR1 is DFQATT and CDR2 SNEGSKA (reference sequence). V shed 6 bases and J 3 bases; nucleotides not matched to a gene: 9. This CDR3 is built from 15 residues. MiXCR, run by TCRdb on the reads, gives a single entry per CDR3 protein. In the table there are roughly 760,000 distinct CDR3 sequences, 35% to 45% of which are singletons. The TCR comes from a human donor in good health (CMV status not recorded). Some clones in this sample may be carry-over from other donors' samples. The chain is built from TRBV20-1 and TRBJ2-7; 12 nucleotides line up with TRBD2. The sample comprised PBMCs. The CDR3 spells CSASDLAGGVYEQYF. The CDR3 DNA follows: TGCAGTGCGTCCGATCTAGCGGGAGGGGTCTACGAGCAGTACTTC.